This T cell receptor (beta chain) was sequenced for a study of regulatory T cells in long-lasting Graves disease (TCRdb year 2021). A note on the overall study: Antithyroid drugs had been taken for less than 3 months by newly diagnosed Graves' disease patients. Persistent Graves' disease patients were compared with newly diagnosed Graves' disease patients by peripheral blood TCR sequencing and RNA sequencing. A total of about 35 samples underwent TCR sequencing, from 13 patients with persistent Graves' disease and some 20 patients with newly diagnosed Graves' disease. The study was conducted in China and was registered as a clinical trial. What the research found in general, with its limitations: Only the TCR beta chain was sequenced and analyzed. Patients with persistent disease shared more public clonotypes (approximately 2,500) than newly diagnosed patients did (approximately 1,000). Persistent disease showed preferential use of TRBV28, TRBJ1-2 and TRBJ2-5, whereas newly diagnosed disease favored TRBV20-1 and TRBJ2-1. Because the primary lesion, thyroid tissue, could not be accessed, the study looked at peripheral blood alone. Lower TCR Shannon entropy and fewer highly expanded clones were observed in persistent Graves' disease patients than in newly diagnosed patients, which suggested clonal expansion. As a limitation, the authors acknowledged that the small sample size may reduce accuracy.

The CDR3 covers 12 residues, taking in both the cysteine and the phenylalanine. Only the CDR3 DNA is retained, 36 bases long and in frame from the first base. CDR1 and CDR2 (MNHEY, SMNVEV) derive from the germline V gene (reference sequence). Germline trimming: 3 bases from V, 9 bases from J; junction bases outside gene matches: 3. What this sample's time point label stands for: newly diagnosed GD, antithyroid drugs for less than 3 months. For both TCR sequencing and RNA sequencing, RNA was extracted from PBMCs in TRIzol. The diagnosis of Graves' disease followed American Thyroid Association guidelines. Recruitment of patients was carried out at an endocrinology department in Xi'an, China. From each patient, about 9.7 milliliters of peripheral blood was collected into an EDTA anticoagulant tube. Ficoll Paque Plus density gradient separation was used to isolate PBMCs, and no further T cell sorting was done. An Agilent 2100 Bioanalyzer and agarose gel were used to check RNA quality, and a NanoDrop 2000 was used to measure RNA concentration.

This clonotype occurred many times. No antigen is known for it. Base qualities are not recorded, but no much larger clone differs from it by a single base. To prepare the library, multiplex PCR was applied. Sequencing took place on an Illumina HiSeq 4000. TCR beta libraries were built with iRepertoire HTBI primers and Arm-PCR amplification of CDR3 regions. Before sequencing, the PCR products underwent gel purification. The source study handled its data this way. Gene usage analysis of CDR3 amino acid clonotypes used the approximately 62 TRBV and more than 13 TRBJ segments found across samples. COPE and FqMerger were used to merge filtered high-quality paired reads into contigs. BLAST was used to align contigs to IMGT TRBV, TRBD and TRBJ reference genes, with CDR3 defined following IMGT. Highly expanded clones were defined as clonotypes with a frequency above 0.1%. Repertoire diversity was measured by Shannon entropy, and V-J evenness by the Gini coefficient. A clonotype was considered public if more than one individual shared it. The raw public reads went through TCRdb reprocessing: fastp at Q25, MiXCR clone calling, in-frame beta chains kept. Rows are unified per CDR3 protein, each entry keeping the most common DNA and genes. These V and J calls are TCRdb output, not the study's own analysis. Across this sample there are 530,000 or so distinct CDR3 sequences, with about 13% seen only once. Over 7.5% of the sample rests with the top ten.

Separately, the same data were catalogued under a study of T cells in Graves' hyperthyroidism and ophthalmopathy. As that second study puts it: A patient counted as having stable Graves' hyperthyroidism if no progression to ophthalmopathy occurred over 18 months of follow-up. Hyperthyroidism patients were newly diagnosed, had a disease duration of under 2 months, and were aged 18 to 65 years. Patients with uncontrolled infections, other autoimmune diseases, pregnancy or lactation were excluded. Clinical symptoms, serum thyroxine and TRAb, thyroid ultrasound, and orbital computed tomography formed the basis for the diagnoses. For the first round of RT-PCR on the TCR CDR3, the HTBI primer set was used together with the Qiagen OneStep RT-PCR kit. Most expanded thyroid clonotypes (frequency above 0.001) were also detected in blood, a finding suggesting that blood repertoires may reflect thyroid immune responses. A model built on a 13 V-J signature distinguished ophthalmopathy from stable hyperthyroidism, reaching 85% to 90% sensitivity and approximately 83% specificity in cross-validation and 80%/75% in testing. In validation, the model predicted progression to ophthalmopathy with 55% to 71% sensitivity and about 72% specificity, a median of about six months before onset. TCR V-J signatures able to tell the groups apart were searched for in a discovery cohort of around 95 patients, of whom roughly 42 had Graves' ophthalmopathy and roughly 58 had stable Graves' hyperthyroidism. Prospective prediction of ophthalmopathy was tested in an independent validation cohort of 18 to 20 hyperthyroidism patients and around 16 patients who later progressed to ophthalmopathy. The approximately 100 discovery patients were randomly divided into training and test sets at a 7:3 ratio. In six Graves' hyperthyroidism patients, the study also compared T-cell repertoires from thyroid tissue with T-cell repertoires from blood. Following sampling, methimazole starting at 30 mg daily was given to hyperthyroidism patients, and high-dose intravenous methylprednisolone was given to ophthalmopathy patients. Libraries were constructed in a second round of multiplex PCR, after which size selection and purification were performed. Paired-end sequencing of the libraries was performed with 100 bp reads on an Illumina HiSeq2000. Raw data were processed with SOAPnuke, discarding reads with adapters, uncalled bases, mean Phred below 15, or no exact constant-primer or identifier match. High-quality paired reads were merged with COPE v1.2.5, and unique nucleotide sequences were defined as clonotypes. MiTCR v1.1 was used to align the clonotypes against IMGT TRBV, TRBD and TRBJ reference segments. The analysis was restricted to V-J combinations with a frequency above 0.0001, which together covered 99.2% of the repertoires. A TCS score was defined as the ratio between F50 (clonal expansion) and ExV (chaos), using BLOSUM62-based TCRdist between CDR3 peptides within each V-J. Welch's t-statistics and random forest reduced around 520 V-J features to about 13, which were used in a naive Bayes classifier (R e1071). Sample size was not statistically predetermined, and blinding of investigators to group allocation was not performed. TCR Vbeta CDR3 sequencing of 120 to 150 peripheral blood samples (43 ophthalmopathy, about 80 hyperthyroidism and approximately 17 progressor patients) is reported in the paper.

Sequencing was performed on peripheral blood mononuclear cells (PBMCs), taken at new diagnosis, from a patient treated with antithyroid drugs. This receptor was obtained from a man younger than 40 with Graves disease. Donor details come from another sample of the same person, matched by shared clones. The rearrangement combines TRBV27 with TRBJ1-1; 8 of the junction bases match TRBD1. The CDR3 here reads CASSFNRGKAFF. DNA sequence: TGTGCCAGCAGTTTCAACAGGGGGAAAGCTTTCTTT.